Listed here are 14 T cell receptor beta chains from one sample, sequenced in a study of cytomegalovirus exposure and HLA in healthy donors. PCR was performed using 60 Vbeta and 13 Jbeta primers. The data were produced by immunoSEQ multiplex PCR, yet TCRdb's version contains in-frame clones alone and is incomplete. The repertoire includes tens of thousands of clones, 55% to 70% of them detected once, and 20% to 25% sits in the top ten. The sample taken for sequencing was PBMCs. The receptors originated from a woman aged 50 to 60 in good health and CMV-seropositive.

In this sample, this clone turned up once. A junction boundary mismatches the germline segment, possibly from a read error. V is TRBV5-1 and J is TRBJ2-7; 11 nucleotides align to TRBD1. Germline V gene sequence: CDR1 SGHRS, CDR2 YFSETQ. The CDR3 length is 14 residues. The DNA of the CDR3 is TGCGCCAGCAGCATAGGACAGGGGGCCTACGAGCGGTACTTC. Translated: CASSIGQGAYERYF.

This sequence joins TRBV5-1 and TRBJ1-1; 12 bases are shared with TRBD1. The CDR3 runs 20 residues. After removal of 1 base from V and 0 bases from J, the junction contained 13 bases not matched to a gene. CDR1 and CDR2 (germline): SGHRS, YFSETQ. The CDR3 bases are TGCGCCAGCAGCTTGCAACGTAGTAGTCGGGACAGGGGGCTGAACACTGAAGCTTTCTTT. It specifies CASSLQRSSRDRGLNTEAFF.

The genes are TRBV29-1 and TRBJ1-2; tentatively, D is TRBD1 (5 bases). CDR3 size: 17 residues. The V gene's germline CDR1 is SQVTM and CDR2 ANQGSEA. V shed 0 bases and J shed 1 base, with 18 bases lying between them. DNA of the CDR3: TGCAGCGTTGAAGATATTGGGGCAGGCGGGGTTAACTATGGCTACACCTTC. It translates to CSVEDIGAGGVNYGYTF.

This chain links TRBV6-5 with TRBJ1-2, with D possibly TRBD1 on 6 matching bases. Trimming took 5 bases from V and 1 from J, leaving 8 bases between them. Germline loops: CDR1 MNHEY, CDR2 SVGAGI. The CDR3 spans 13 residues. CDR3 protein: CASSNRDNYGYTF. The CDR3 bases are TGTGCCAGCAGTAACAGGGATAACTATGGCTACACCTTC.

This chain joins TRBV5-1 and TRBJ1-4; TRBD1 aligns across 7 bases. The CDR3 extends over 14 amino acids. V was clipped by 2 bases and J by 6 bases; unmatched bases: 4. CDR1 is SGHRS and CDR2 is YFSETQ in the germline V gene. CDR3: CASSLQGWDEKLFF. CDR3 sequence (DNA): TGCGCCAGCAGCTTACAGGGGTGGGATGAAAAACTGTTTTTT. The variable domain in full, completed from reference TRBV5-1 and TRBJ1-4, reads KAGVTQTPRYLIKTRGQQVTLSCSPISGHRSVSWYQQTPGQGLQFLFEYFSETQRNKGNFPGRFSGRQFSNSRSEMNVSTLELGDSALYLCASSLQGWDEKLFFGSGTQLSVL.

The V call is TRBV6-5, the J call TRBJ1-3; D gene unclear. Germline V gene sequence: CDR1 MNHEY, CDR2 SVGAGI. The V end was cut by 5 bases, the J end by 4 bases, with 9 bases between. This CDR3 has 13 residues. CDR3 amino acids: CASSTPQGNTIYF. The CDR3 DNA sequence: TGTGCCAGCAGTACGCCCCAGGGAAACACCATATATTTT.

This clone has a handful of counts. The chain couples TRBV28 to TRBJ1-1, with TRBD1 as a possible D gene (6 bases). Trimming stripped 4 bases from V and 1 base from J, with 10 bases between. CDR3 size: 14 residues. The germline V gene encodes CDR1 MDHEN and CDR2 SYDVKM. CDR3 in amino acids: CASSSGQRNTEAFF. The DNA for the CDR3 is TGTGCCAGCAGTTCCGGACAGAGGAACACTGAAGCTTTCTTT.

This clone was counted a few times. This chain links TRBV9 with TRBJ2-7; the match to TRBD2 covers 7 bases. The J segment lost 3 bases and the V segment lost 0 bases, leaving 6 bases of the junction unmatched. Germline V gene lookup returns CDR1 SGDLS and CDR2 YYNGEE. CDR3 length: 15 residues. DNA for the CDR3: TGTGCCAGCAGCGTAGGAGGAGCGGGGATCTACGAGCAGTACTTC. Protein: CASSVGGAGIYEQYF.

V usage is TRBV7-8 and J usage is TRBJ1-6; maybe TRBD1 (6 bases). Germline V gene data show CDR1 as SGHVS and CDR2 as FQNEAQ. This CDR3 spans 14 amino acids. V lost 5 bases and J lost 7, with 12 bases in between. CDR3 region: CASSLRTANSPLHF. The DNA for the CDR3 is TGTGCCAGCAGCCTGAGGACAGCGAATTCACCCCTCCACTTT.

A few counts support this clone. The chain is built from TRBV2 and TRBJ1-6; 9 bases are shared with TRBD1. The V segment lost 4 bases and the J segment 9 bases; nucleotides outside the gene matches: 4. Per the germline V gene, CDR1 is SNHLY and CDR2 is FYNNEI. The CDR3 consists of 14 residues. For the CDR3, the DNA is TGTGCCAGCAGTGGGGGACAGGGTCTTTCACCCCTCCACTTT. It specifies CASSGGQGLSPLHF.

The rearrangement links TRBV7-9 to TRBJ1-2; no clear D gene. This CDR3 is built from 14 residues. CDR1 and CDR2 from the germline V gene are SEHNR and FQNEAQ (reference sequence). Deletions cut 4 bases from V and 3 bases from J, with 12 bases between. The CDR3 DNA is TGTGCCAGCAGCTCCTGGAGGGATGACTATGGCTACACCTTC. Its translation: CASSSWRDDYGYTF.

The chain has TRBV2 and TRBJ2-3; 8 bases map to TRBD2. This CDR3 is built from 11 residues. V lost 11 bases and J lost 14; bases outside the gene matches: 12. Germline CDR1 reads SNHLY; CDR2 reads FYNNEI. DNA for the CDR3: TGTGCCTCGGGTCTGGGAGCGGGGGTGTATTTT. Translated, it gives CASGLGAGVYF.

The chain joins TRBV5-1 to TRBJ2-6, with TRBD1 matching 9 bases. The CDR3 totals 16 residues. Looked up from germline, CDR1 is SGHRS and CDR2 is YFSETQ. Unmatched junction bases numbered 5, after V lost 3 bases and J lost 4 bases. The CDR3, as DNA: TGCGCCAGCAGCTCCGGGACAGGGCTCGGGGCCAACGTCCTGACTTTC. Translating gives CASSSGTGLGANVLTF.

This rearrangement joins TRBV2 to TRBJ1-2, with a possible D match to TRBD1 (5 bases). Trimming pared 0 bases from V and 2 bases from J, leaving 10 bases between. The CDR3 spans 15 residues. Germline V gives CDR1 SNHLY, CDR2 FYNNEI. In DNA, the CDR3 is TGTGCCAGCAGTGAAGCTGACAGCTTGAACTATGGCTACACCTTC. The encoded protein is CASSEADSLNYGYTF.